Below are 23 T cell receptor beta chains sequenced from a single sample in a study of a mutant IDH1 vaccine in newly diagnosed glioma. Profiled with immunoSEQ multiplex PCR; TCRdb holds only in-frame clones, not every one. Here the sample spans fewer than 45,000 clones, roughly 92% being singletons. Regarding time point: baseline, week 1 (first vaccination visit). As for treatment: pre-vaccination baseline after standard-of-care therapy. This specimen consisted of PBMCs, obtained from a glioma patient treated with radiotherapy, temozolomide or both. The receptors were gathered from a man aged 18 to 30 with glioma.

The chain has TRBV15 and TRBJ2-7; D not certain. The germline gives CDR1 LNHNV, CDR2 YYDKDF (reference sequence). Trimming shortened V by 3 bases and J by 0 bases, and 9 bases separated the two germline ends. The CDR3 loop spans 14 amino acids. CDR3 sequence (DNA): TGTGCCACCAGCAGTGGAGAGAACTCCTACGAGCAGTACTTC. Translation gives CATSSGENSYEQYF.

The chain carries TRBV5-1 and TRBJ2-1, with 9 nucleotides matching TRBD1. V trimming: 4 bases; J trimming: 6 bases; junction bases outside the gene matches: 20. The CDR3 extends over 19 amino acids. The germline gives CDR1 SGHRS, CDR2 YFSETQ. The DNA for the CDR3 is TGCGCCAGCAGCCAGGGACAGGGAGGACTCTTCCGACTGGCCAATGAGCAGTTCTTC. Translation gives CASSQGQGGLFRLANEQFF.

This CDR3 is CASSPGTSGGYEQYF. DNA of the CDR3: TGTGCCAGCAGTCCCGGGACTAGCGGCGGCTACGAGCAGTACTTC. The chain has TRBV6-5 and TRBJ2-7; TRBD2 matches at 11 bases. This CDR3 has 15 residues. J lost 3 bases, V lost 5 bases, and 6 bases had no gene match. CDR1 and CDR2 (germline): MNHEY, SVGAGI.

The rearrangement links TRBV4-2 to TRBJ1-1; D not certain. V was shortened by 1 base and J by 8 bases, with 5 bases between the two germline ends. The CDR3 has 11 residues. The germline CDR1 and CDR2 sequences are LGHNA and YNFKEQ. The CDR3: CASSQGAEAFF. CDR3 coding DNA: TGTGCCAGCAGCCAAGGGGCAGAAGCTTTCTTT.

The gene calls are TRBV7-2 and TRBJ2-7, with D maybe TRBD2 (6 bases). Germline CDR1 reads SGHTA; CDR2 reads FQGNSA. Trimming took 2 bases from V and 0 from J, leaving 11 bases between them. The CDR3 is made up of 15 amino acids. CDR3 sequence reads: CASSLQRASSYEQYF. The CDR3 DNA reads TGTGCCAGCAGCTTACAGCGGGCCAGCTCCTACGAGCAGTACTTC.

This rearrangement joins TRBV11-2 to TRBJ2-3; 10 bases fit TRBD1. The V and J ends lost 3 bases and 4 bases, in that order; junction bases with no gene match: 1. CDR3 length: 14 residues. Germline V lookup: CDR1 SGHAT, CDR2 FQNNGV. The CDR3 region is CASSLDRGADTQYF. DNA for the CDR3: TGTGCCAGCAGCTTGGACAGGGGGGCAGATACGCAGTATTTT.

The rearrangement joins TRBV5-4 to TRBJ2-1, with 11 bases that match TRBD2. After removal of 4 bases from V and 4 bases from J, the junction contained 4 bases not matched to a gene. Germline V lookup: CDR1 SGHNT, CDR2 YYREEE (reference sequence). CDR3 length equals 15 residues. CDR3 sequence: CASSRGLAEYNEQFF. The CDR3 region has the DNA TGTGCCAGCAGCAGGGGACTAGCGGAATACAATGAGCAGTTCTTC.

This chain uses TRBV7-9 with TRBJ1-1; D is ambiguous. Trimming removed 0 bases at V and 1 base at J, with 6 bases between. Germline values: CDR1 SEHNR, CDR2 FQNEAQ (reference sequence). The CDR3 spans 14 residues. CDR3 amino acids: CASSLAGRNTEAFF. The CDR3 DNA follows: TGTGCCAGCAGCTTAGCGGGCAGGAACACTGAAGCTTTCTTT.

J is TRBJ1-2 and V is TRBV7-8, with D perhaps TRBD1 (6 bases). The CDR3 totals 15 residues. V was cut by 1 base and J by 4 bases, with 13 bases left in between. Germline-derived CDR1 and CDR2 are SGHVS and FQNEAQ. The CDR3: CASSLVGGQFYGYTF. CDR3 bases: TGTGCCAGCAGCTTAGTGGGAGGACAGTTCTATGGCTACACCTTC.

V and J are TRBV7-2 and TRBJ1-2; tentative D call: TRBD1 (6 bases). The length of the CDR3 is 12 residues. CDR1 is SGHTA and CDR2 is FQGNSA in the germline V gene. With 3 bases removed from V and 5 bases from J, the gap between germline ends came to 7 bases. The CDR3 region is CASSFTGYGYTF. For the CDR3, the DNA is TGTGCCAGCAGCTTCACAGGGTATGGCTACACCTTC.

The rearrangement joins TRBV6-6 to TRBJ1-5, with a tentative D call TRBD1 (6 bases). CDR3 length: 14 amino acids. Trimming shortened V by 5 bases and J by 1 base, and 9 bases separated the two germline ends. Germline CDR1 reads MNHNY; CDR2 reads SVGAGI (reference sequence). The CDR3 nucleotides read TGTGCCAGCAGTAAGCAGGGGAGCAATCAGCCCCAGCATTTT. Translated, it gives CASSKQGSNQPQHF.

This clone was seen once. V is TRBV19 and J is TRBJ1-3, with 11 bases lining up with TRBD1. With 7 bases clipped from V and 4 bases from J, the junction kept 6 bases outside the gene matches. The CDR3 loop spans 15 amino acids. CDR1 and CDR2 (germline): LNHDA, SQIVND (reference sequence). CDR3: CASIRTGGAGNTIYF. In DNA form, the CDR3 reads TGTGCCAGTATCCGGACAGGGGGCGCCGGAAACACCATATATTTT.

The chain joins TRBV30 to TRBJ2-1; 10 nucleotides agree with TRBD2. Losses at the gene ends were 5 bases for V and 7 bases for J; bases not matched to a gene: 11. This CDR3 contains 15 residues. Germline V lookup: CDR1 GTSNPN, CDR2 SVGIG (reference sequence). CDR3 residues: CAWARGLAGDNEQFF. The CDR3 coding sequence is TGTGCCTGGGCCAGGGGTCTAGCGGGAGATAATGAGCAGTTCTTC.

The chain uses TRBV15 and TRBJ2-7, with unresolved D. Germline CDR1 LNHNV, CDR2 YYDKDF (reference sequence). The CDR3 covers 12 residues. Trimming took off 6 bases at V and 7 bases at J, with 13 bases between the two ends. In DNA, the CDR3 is TGTGCCACCAGTGGCGGTGGGCGAGAGCAGTACTTC. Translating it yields CATSGGGREQYF.

The CDR3 DNA reads as TGTGCCAGCAGCTTTTCCGGGACAGGGACCTTGAACACTGAAGCTTTCTTT. This sequence encodes CASSFSGTGTLNTEAFF. This chain uses TRBV7-2 with TRBJ1-1; 9 bases align to TRBD1. J lost 0 bases, V lost 3 bases, and 8 bases had no gene match. Germline loops: CDR1 SGHTA, CDR2 FQGNSA. The length of the CDR3 is 17 residues.

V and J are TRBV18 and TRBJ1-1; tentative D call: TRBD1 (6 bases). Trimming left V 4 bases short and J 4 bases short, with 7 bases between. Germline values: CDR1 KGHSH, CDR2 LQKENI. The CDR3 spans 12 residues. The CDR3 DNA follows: TGTGCCAGCTCACGAGGGGGCACTGAAGCTTTCTTT. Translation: CASSRGGTEAFF.

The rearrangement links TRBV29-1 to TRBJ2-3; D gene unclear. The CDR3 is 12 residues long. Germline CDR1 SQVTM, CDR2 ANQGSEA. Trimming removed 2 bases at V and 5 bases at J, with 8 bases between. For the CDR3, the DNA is TGCAGCGTTGAACTAGGTGTAGATACGCAGTATTTT. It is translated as CSVELGVDTQYF.

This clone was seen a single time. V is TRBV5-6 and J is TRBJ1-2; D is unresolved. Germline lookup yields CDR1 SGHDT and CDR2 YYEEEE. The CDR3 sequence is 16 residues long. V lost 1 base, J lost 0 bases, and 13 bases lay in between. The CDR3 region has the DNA TGTGCCAGCAGCTTGATTCGGATCAGGTCTAACTATGGCTACACCTTC. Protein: CASSLIRIRSNYGYTF. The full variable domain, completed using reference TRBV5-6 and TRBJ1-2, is DAGVTQSPTHLIKTRGQQVTLRCSPKSGHDTVSWYQQALGQGPQFIFQYYEEEERQRGNFPDRFSGHQFPNYSSELNVNALLLGDSALYLCASSLIRIRSNYGYTFGSGTRLTVV.

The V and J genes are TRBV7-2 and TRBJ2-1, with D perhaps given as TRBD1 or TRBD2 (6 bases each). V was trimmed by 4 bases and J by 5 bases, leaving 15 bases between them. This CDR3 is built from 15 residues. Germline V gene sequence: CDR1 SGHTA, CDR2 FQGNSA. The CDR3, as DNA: TGTGCCAGCAGCTCCCTTGCGGGACATAACAATGAGCAGTTCTTC. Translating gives CASSSLAGHNNEQFF.

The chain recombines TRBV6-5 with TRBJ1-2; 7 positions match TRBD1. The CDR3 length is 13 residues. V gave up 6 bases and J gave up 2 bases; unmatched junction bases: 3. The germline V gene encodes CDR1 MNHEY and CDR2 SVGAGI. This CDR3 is CASSLGQNYGYTF. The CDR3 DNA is TGTGCCAGCAGCCTGGGACAGAACTATGGCTACACCTTC.

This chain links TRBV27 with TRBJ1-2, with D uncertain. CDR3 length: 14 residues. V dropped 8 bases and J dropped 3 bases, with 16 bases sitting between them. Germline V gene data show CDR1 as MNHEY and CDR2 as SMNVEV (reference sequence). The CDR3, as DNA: TGTGCCAGCTCCTACAGCGTTTTGGACTATGGCTACACCTTC. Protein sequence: CASSYSVLDYGYTF.

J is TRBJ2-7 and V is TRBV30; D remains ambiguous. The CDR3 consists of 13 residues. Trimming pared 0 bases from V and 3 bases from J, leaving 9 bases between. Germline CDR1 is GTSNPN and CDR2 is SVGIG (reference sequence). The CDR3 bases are TGTGCCTGGAGTGTAGCACCGAACTACGAGCAGTACTTC. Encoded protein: CAWSVAPNYEQYF.

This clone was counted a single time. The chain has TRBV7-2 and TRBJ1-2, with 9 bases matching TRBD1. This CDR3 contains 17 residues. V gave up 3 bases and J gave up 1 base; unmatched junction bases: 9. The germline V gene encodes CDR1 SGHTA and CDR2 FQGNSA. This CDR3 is CASSFTGGGRSNYGYTF. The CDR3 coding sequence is TGTGCCAGCAGCTTCACAGGGGGCGGTCGCAGTAACTATGGCTACACCTTC.